This entry concerns a single T cell receptor (beta chain). This specimen comes from a study of monozygotic twins with inflammatory bowel disease. Germline V gene sequence: CDR1 PRHDT, CDR2 FYEKMQ (reference sequence). This CDR3 comprises 11 residues. Template switching was used to attach UMIs, which incorporated a 6-nucleotide sample barcode. TCRdb processed the 5' RACE reads again and assigns one entry to each CDR3 protein, with no DNA. The sample shows fewer than 550,000 distinct CDR3 sequences, and 2% to 3% sits with its ten largest clones. Sequenced sample: blood. The receptor was derived from a human donor with ulcerative colitis or Crohn's disease, or a healthy co-twin of an affected twin (not recorded which). The chain joins TRBV13 to TRBJ1-2. CDR3 protein: CASSVAGGHTF. Filled out from reference TRBV13 and TRBJ1-2, the complete variable domain reads AAGVIQSPRHLIKEKRETATLKCYPIPRHDTVYWYQQGPGQDPQFLISFYEKMQSDKGSIPDRFSAQQFSDYHSELNMSSLELGDSALYFCASSVAGGHTFGSGTRLTVV.